The entry below gives a single TCR beta chain sequence along with its context. Its target is not known. This CDR3 has 13 amino acids. Per the germline V gene, CDR1 is MNHNY and CDR2 is SVGAGI (reference sequence). V dropped 0 bases and J dropped 6 bases, with 9 bases sitting between them. The source of the sample is a study of a mutant IDH1 vaccine in newly diagnosed glioma. Background on the study: Patients received eight vaccinations in weeks 1, 3, 5, 7, 11, 15, 19, 23. Previous treatment comprised radiotherapy, temozolomide, or both, mostly both.

This sample's time point: week 5, during vaccination. Alongside topical imiquimod, each dose of vaccine comprised 300 ug of mutant IDH1 20-mer peptide. Donor diagnoses consisted of new WHO grade 3 or 4 IDH1-mutant, ATRX-lost astrocytomas. Profiled with immunoSEQ multiplex PCR; TCRdb holds only in-frame clones, not every one. The sample has roughly 39,000 clones, approximately 80% seen once. The source material was PBMCs, sampled from a glioma patient whose treatment included an IDH1 peptide vaccine. The clonotype was recovered from a middle-aged man with glioma. This chain links TRBV6-6 with TRBJ2-7; possible D gene TRBD1, 5 bases. The CDR3 loop is CASSYSRDFEQYF. CDR3 in DNA: TGTGCCAGCAGTTACTCCAGGGATTTCGAGCAGTACTTC.